This TCR beta chain was sequenced in a study of blood T cells in healthy people across ages. Trimming pared 5 bases from V and 1 base from J, leaving 11 bases between. This CDR3 spans 14 amino acids. Germline V CDR1 and CDR2: SEHNR, FQNEAQ (reference sequence). Per individual sample, total RNA of at least 5.5 micrograms was extracted. A sample-barcoded 5' primer and a J-beta primer mix were used in a second PCR of about 7 to 11 cycles. In TCRdb, the 5' RACE reads were re-called with MiXCR into one record per CDR3 protein. The sample consists of about a million distinct CDR3 sequences, roughly 51% of them appearing once.

This chain uses TRBV7-9 with TRBJ1-1; tentative D call: TRBD1 (6 bases). The source is a woman in her sixties or seventies in good health. Sequenced input: blood. DNA for the CDR3: TGTGCCAGCAGCGAGGGACATTCGAACACTGAAGCTTTCTTT. Translated, it gives CASSEGHSNTEAFF.